This TCR beta chain was identified in a study of cytomegalovirus exposure and HLA in healthy donors (dated by TCRdb to about 2017). At the level of the whole study: According to an earlier analysis of 587 of the donors, 150 million to 200 million T cells yielded 117 million unique TCR beta sequences and less than 300 Gb of sequence data. Roughly 310 gigabases of sequencing data and tens of millions of unique TCR sequences were included in an early release covering roughly 700 HLA-typed donors. The genetic ancestry cluster associated with self-reported Caucasian donors included roughly four fifths of the 350 to 500 genotyped donors. The aim of the study was to test whether cataloging public T cell receptors could identify signatures of past pathogen exposure. Using immunosequencing, the study profiled T cell repertoires from 666 subjects and related those repertoires to cytomegalovirus serostatus. Besides the first cohort of roughly 640 subjects, a separate validation cohort made up of roughly 120 different subjects was used. To predict cytomegalovirus infection status, the study combined high-throughput TCR immunosequencing, statistical association of individual TCRs with disease status, and machine learning. In a later analysis, previously published TCR beta repertoires from roughly 710 donors were re-analyzed and high-resolution HLA genotyping was added so that TCR occurrence patterns could be studied. The later analysis used no new phenotypic data to find candidate immune exposures, relying instead on TCR beta sequences and their occurrence across donors. An earlier analysis of some 600 of the donors applied high-throughput TCR beta sequencing to assess whether each TCR beta V gene segment acted as functional or pseudogenic. Donor age, sex, ethnicity and CMV serostatus were collected together with the repertoire data. In a later genetic analysis, genome-wide SNP genotypes for about 65% of the roughly 670 donors were used, and that subset was treated as a discovery cohort. Every discovery cohort repertoire had been produced on one sequencing platform. HLA typing included class I and class II loci at four-digit resolution. The number of typed donors differed by locus: about 629-630 for A, B, C, DRB1 and DQB1; some 500 for DQA1; 606 for DPA1; and approximately 450 for DPB1. A few DR-DQ haplotypes were treated as single units for association and clustering because of strong linkage in the cohort. Across about 380 genotyped donors of the cohort, an average of about 240,000 unique TCR beta nucleotide sequences per donor were sequenced, and about a sixth of those sequences were non-productive. General study outcomes and caveats: Because HLA typing was unavailable for some donors at each locus, only the typed subset was used in association tests. Some IMGT-functional V segments, including TRBV6-2 and TRBV6-3, could not be told apart with the 87-base-pair reads, so those segments were excluded. While some public TCRs were present in many individuals, most TCR sequences turned up only very rarely across donors. The authors suggested that the approach could potentially be generalized to other disease states and immunological phenotypes. Assigning TCR associations to individual alleles was difficult when HLA alleles, especially DR and DQ, strongly co-occurred. In both the original and validation cohorts, the classifier was reported to diagnose cytomegalovirus status with high specificity and sensitivity. In a later analysis, some 18,000 TCR beta sequences were associated with specific HLA alleles at a false discovery rate of 0.05. V-gene and J-gene trimming of TCR beta chains was associated with a missense DCLRE1C variant in a later genetic analysis, and the association was replicated in an independent cohort. Correlated functional status among segregating V segments might reflect linkage disequilibrium, but an unknown experimental factor could not be ruled out. The presence/absence analyses assumed that sequencing depth was roughly uniform across donors, and that assumption may not be true. In vitro tests confirmed that three of the cytomegalovirus-associated TCR beta chains recognize cytomegalovirus antigens. According to a later analysis, most CMV-associated TCR beta chains appeared to be HLA-restricted, and the HLA associations seemed to be driven largely by CMV exposure. Broadly in line with IMGT annotations, most TCR beta V segments showed up in productive rearrangements about 87% or about 30% of the time in an earlier analysis of 587 of the donors. The sequencing pipeline was judged likely to have produced a cluster of highly shared sequence variants as a technical artifact. Because counts were too low, roughly 16 rarely observed V segments, including chromosome 9 orphons, were excluded from the earlier analysis of 587 of the donors. In this cohort, only TCR beta chains were sequenced, and detectable features were limited by the absence of alpha or paired-chain data. A further reported finding was that TCR beta sequences accurately predicted the HLA-A and HLA-B alleles for most subjects in the first cohort. According to a later analysis, parvovirus B19, influenza, CMV and Epstein-Barr virus appeared linked to several top co-occurrence clusters. A later analysis found that HLA-associated TCR beta chains were more clonally expanded and had lower generation probabilities than equally common non-associated chains. The only immune exposure information available for the cohort was CMV serostatus. A later genetic analysis reported fewer N-insertions in productive TCRs among donors in an Asian-associated ancestry cluster than the approximately 670-donor mean. The study listed 170 or so TCR beta chains as associated with cytomegalovirus. In a later analysis, the rate of TCR association differed among HLA loci, with DRB1 alleles having the most associated TCRs and HLA-C alleles having the fewest.

A word on this clone: Its antigen has not been determined. No qualities accompany the bases; no much larger clone lies one base away.

In total, approximately 610 healthy bone marrow donors made up the cohort. At the time of sampling, every cohort member was nominally healthy, though immune exposures that went unrecorded were likely present. The donor tested CMV seropositive and was one of the 289 seropositive cohort members. A peripheral blood sample was provided by each donor, and peripheral blood mononuclear cells were used for TCR beta sequencing. The Qiagen DNeasy Blood Extraction Kit was used to extract genomic DNA from the blood cell samples. Including the terminal cysteine and phenylalanine, the CDR3 comprises 12 residues. Only CDR3 DNA is held: 36 bases, read in frame from base 1. V sheds 3 bases and J sheds 6 bases, leaving 11 bases between their ends. Taken from the germline V gene, the CDR1 and CDR2 loops are SQVTM and ANQGSEA. The library was made by the immunoSEQ multiplex PCR assay. The multiplex PCR relied on a mix of 60 forward primers for TCR Vbeta segments and 13 reverse primers for TCR Jbeta segments. A multiplex PCR assay on genomic DNA amplified the CDR3 region of rearranged TCR beta genes. On the Illumina HiSeq System, the amplified TCR beta libraries were sequenced as 87-base-pair reads. The paper's processing steps were these. In a later analysis, some 80 million unique TCR beta chains were counted across the roughly 610 repertoires, and roughly 11 million of these chains were shared by at least two donors. To remove PCR and sequencing errors, raw reads were error-corrected and collapsed into unique sequences using a nearest-neighbor algorithm that merged closely related sequences. Alignment of CDR3 sequences to IMGT reference sequences was used to assign V, D and J gene segments. Each retained sequence needed at least a six-nucleotide match to both a V gene segment and a J gene segment. Rearrangements were classified as productive when the CDR3 lacked stop codons and remained in frame with V and J, and all other rearrangements were classified as non-productive. CDR3 was defined according to IMGT convention as the region running from the second conserved V-encoded cysteine to the conserved J-encoded phenylalanine. The earlier analysis of about 530 of the donors excluded any sequence lacking an unambiguous match to a single V gene segment. An earlier analysis of 587 of the donors called V segments functional above 56.7% productive rearrangements and segregating when the between-donor standard deviation exceeded 5%. A statistical classification framework was built for diagnosing cytomegalovirus status from the catalog of TCR beta chain sequences. In a later analysis, V and J genes were assigned by comparing TCR nucleotide sequences against IMGT/GENE-DB human TR gene sequences. A later analysis assigned CDR3 sequences and most-parsimonious VDJ recombination scenarios with the TCRdist pipeline. A later analysis defined each TCR beta chain by its CDR3 amino acid sequence plus V-gene family, and excluded reads lacking a unique V-gene family. As a way to deal with suspected cross-contamination and a sequencing artifact, a later analysis dropped 500 to 700 nucleotide sequences that were highly shared and had low generation probability. A later analysis calculated a clonal expansion index for each public chain from normalized within-repertoire ranks of inferred template counts. In a later analysis, generation probabilities were computed with a VDJ recombination model fitted to out-of-frame rearrangements, and the resulting probabilities were checked against IGoR. In a later analysis, hypergeometric tests were used to score TCR-TCR, TCR-HLA and TCR-CMV co-occurrence, with a repertoire-size bias correction applied to TCR pairs. False discovery rates were estimated in a later analysis by permuting HLA or CMV assignments 20 times. In a later analysis, co-occurring TCRs were grouped using DBSCAN, and TCRdist sequence similarity was added for clustering within HLA-allele-positive subsets. For co-occurrence clustering, repertoires with fewer than 30,000 or more than 120,000 public chains were excluded, along with 4 to 6 repertoires with anomalous nucleotide sharing. The table comes from immuneACCESS by way of TCRdb, which keeps in-frame sequences with V and J called. Part of the clones is missing from these tables; in studies checked, under half for an unresolved V gene and the rest for unknown reasons. The V and J calls and clone size were taken over from that table, and D and trimming were inferred from the DNA. The sample table shows some 200,000 clones, and 60% to 85% are seen once. The ten largest clones capture around 1.4% of the sample.

Recombination linked TRBV29-1 to TRBJ1-2; a tentative D call is TRBD1 (6 bases match). This TCR came from a girl aged 10-17 years in good health and CMV-seropositive. The sequencing input was PBMCs. The CDR3 is CSVDRGADGYTF. The nucleotide sequence reads as follows: TGCAGCGTTGATCGGGGGGCCGATGGCTACACCTTC.